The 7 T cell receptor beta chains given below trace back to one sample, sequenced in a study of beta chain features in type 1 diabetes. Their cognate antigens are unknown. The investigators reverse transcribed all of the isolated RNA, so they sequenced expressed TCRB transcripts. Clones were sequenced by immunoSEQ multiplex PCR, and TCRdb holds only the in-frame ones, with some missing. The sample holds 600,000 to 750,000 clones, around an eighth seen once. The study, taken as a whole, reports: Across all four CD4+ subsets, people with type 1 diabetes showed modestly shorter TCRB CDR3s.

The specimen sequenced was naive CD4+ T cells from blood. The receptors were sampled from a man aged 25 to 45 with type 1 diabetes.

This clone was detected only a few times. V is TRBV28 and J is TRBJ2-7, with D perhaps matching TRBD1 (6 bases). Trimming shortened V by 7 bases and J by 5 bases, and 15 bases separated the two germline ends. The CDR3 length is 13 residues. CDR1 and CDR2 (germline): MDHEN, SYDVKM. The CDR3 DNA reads TGTGCCAGCATATCGATGGGGGCCAACGAGCAGTACTTC. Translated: CASISMGANEQYF.

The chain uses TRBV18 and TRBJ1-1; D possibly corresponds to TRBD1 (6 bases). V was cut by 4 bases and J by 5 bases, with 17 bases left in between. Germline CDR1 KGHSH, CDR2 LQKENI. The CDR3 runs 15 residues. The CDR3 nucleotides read TGTGCCAGCTCACTACGGGACACTACCGCTACTGAAGCTTTCTTT. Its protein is CASSLRDTTATEAFF. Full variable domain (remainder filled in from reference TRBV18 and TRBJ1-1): NAGVMQNPRHLVRRRGQEARLRCSPMKGHSHVYWYRQLPEEGLKFMVYLQKENIIDESGMPKERFSAEFPKEGPSILRIQQVVRGDSAAYFCASSLRDTTATEAFFGQGTRLTVV.

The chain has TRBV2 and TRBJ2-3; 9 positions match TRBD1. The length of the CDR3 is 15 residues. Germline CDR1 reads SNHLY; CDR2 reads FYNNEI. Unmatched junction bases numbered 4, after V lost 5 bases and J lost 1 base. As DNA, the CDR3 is TGTGCCAGCAGTTCACGGACAGGGGGCACAGATACGCAGTATTTT. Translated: CASSSRTGGTDTQYF.

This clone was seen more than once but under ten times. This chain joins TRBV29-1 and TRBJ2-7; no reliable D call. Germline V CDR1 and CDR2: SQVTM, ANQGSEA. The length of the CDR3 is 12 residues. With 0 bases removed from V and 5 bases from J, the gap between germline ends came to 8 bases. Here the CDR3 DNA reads TGCAGCGTTGAAGATCTTATGAACGAGCAGTACTTC. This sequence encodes CSVEDLMNEQYF.

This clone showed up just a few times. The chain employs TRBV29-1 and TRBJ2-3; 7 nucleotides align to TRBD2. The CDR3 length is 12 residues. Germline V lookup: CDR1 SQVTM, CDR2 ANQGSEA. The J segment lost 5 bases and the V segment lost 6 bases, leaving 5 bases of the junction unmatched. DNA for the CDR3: TGCAGCGTAGGCGGGGGTGGAGATACGCAGTATTTT. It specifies CSVGGGGDTQYF.

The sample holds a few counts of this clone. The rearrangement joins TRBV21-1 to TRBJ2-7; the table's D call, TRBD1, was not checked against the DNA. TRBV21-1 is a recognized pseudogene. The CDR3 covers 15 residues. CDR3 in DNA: TGTGCCAGCAGCCGGTCCCCGGGACAGGGATACGAGCAGTACTTC. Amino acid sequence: CASSRSPGQGYEQYF.

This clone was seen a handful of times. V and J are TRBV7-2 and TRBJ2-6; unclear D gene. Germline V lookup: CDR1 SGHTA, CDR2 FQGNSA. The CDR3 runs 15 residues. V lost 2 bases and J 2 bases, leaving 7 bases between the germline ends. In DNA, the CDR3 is TGTGCCAGCAGCTTAAACGGACCTGGGGCCAACGTCCTGACTTTC. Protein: CASSLNGPGANVLTF.